This T cell receptor (beta chain) comes out of a study of cytomegalovirus exposure and HLA in healthy donors. The table came from immunoSEQ multiplex PCR; TCRdb's copy has only in-frame clones and leaves some out. The sample shows 200,000 to 250,000 clones, approximately 80% of them seen only once. Per germline, CDR1 SGHRS and CDR2 YFSETQ. The CDR3 extends over 14 amino acids. Deletions cut 0 bases from V and 0 bases from J, with 3 bases between. Turning to this clone: The sample contains more than one DNA sequence encoding this CDR3.

The sequenced material came from PBMCs. This chain uses TRBV5-1 with TRBJ1-4; no reliable D call. The sequence was collected from a woman aged 30 to 39 in good health and CMV-seropositive. CDR3 sequence reads: CASSLDSTNEKLFF. CDR3 nucleotides: TGCGCCAGCAGCTTGGATTCAACTAATGAAAAACTGTTTTTT. Full variable domain (remainder filled in from reference TRBV5-1 and TRBJ1-4): KAGVTQTPRYLIKTRGQQVTLSCSPISGHRSVSWYQQTPGQGLQFLFEYFSETQRNKGNFPGRFSGRQFSNSRSEMNVSTLELGDSALYLCASSLDSTNEKLFFGSGTQLSVL.